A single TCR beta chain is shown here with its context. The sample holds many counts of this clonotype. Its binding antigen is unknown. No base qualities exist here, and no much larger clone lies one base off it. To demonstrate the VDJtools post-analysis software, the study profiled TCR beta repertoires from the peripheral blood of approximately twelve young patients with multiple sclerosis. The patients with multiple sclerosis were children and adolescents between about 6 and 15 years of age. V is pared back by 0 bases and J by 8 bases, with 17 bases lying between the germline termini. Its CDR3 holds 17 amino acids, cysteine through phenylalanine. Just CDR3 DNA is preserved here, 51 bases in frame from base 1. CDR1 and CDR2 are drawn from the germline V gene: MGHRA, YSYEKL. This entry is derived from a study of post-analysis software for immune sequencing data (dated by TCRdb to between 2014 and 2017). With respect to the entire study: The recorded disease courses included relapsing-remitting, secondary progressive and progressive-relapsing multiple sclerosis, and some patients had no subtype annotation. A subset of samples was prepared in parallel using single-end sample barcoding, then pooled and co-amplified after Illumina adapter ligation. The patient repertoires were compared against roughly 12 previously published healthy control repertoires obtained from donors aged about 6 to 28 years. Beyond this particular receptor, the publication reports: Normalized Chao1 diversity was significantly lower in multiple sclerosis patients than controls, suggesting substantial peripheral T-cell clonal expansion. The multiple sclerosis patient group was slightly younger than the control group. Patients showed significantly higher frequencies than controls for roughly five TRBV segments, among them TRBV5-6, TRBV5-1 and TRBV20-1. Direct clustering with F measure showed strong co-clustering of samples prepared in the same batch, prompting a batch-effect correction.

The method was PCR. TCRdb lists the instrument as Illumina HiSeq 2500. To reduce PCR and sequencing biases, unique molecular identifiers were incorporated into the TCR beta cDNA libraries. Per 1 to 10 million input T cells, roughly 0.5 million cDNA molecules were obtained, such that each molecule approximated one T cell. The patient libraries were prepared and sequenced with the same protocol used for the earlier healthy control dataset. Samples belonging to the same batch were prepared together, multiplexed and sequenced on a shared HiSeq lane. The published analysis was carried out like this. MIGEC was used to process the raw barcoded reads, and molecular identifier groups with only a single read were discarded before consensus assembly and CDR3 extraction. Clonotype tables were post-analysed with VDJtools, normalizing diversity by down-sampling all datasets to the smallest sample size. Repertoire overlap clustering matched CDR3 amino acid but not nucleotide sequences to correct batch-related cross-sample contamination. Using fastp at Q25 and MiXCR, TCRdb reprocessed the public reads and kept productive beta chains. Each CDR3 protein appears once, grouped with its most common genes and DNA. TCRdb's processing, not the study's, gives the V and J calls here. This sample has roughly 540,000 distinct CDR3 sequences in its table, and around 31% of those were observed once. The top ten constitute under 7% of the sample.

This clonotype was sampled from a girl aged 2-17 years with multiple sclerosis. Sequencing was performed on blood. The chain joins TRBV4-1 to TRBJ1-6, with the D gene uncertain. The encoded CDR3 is CASSQEEVQTRDSPLHF. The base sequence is TGCGCCAGCAGCCAAGAGGAGGTCCAGACAAGGGATTCACCCCTCCACTTT.